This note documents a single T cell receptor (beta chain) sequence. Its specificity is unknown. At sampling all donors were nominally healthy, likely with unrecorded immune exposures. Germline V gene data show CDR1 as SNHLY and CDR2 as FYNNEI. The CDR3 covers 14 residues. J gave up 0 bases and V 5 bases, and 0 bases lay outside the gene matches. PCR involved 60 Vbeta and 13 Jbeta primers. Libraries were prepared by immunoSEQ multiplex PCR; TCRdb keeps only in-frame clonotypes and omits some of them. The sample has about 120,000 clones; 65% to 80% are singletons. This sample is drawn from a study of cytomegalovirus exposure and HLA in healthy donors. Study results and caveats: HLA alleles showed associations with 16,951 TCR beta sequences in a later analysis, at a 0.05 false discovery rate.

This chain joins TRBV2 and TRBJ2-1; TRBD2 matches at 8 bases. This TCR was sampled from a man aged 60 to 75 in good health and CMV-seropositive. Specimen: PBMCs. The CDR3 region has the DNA TGTGCCAGCAGTAGCGGGAGCTCCTACAATGAGCAGTTCTTC. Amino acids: CASSSGSSYNEQFF.